The next 31 T cell receptor beta chains were all read from a single sample in a study of cytomegalovirus exposure and HLA in healthy donors. PCR was performed using 60 Vbeta and 13 Jbeta primers. Libraries were prepared by immunoSEQ multiplex PCR; TCRdb keeps only in-frame clonotypes and omits some of them. The table records approximately 190,000 clones, more than 75% of them present only once. Sequencing was done on a sample of PBMCs. The receptors derive from a man aged 40-55 years in good health and CMV-seropositive.

This chain joins TRBV2 and TRBJ2-5, with 8 nucleotides matching TRBD1. The junction had 8 bases not matched to a gene; V was cut back by 6 bases and J by 5 bases. CDR1 and CDR2 from the germline V gene are SNHLY and FYNNEI. The CDR3 runs to 14 residues. The CDR3 spells CASSPDRGRETQYF. The CDR3 region has the DNA TGTGCCAGCAGCCCAGACAGGGGTCGGGAGACCCAGTACTTC.

This chain links TRBV29-1 with TRBJ2-1; a weak D match, TRBD1 (5 bases). The V and J ends lost 0 bases and 12 bases respectively, with 9 bases between them. Germline CDR1 and CDR2: SQVTM and ANQGSEA. The CDR3 is 11 residues long. This CDR3 is CSVEDLGRQFF. DNA for the CDR3: TGCAGCGTTGAAGATTTGGGGCGGCAGTTCTTC.

The chain combines TRBV4-2 with TRBJ2-2, with 11 bases fitting TRBD2. With 6 bases clipped from V and 1 base from J, the junction kept 4 bases outside the gene matches. CDR1 and CDR2 (germline): LGHNA, YNFKEQ. The CDR3 is made up of 16 amino acids. CDR3 amino acids: CASSPTSGMNTGELFF. DNA for the CDR3: TGTGCCAGCAGTCCGACTAGCGGGATGAACACCGGGGAGCTGTTTTTT.

This clone was detected once. J is TRBJ1-5 and V is TRBV18; D remains unclear. From germline, CDR1 is KGHSH and CDR2 LQKENI. This CDR3 has 13 residues. Trimming left V 5 bases short and J 4 bases short, with 9 bases between. CDR3 loop: CASSTEGNQPQHF. DNA of the CDR3: TGTGCCAGCTCAACAGAAGGTAATCAGCCCCAGCATTTT.

This chain joins TRBV29-1 and TRBJ2-2, with 7 bases lining up with TRBD2. Germline V gene lookup returns CDR1 SQVTM and CDR2 ANQGSEA. CDR3 length: 13 residues. The CDR3 loop is CPRSWGGTGELFF. CDR3 bases: TGCCCCCGCTCCTGGGGAGGGACCGGGGAGCTGTTTTTT.

This clone was seen once. This chain uses TRBV9 with TRBJ2-2; perhaps TRBD2 as D (7 bases). Trimming cost V 4 bases and J 0 bases, with 13 bases left between them. Germline CDR1 reads SGDLS; CDR2 reads YYNGEE. This CDR3 is 16 amino acids long. The CDR3: CASSLGGGPNTGELFF. In DNA form, the CDR3 reads TGTGCCAGCAGCTTGGGGGGGGGCCCGAACACCGGGGAGCTGTTTTTT.

V and J are TRBV7-3 and TRBJ2-7; no firm D call. Germline values: CDR1 SGHTA, CDR2 FQGTGA. The CDR3 is made up of 13 amino acids. V was clipped by 5 bases and J by 3 bases, with 11 bases between them. CDR3 sequence: CASSSDLGYEQYF. CDR3 DNA: TGTGCCAGCAGCAGTGACTTGGGCTACGAGCAGTACTTC.

The rearrangement joins TRBV6-6 to TRBJ2-3; 10 bases match TRBD1. V shed 8 bases and J 0 bases; nucleotides not matched to a gene: 2. CDR3 size: 14 residues. Germline V CDR1 and CDR2: MNHNY, SVGAGI (reference sequence). Here the CDR3 reads CASGTGESTDTQYF. The CDR3 DNA is TGTGCCAGCGGGACAGGGGAGAGCACAGATACGCAGTATTTT.

The chain is built from TRBV2 and TRBJ1-2; 7 bases map to TRBD1. V lost 1 base to trimming and J lost 5 bases; unmatched junction nucleotides: 4. Germline CDR1 and CDR2: SNHLY and FYNNEI. The CDR3 is 14 amino acids. CDR3 residues: CASSEGGQRYGYTF. As DNA, the CDR3 is TGTGCCAGCAGTGAAGGGGGACAGAGATATGGCTACACCTTC.

The V and J genes are TRBV2 and TRBJ2-3, with TRBD1 as a possible D gene (6 bases). The CDR3 covers 12 residues. V was cut by 8 bases and J by 6 bases, with 12 bases left in between. Germline lookup yields CDR1 SNHLY and CDR2 FYNNEI. The CDR3 region has the DNA TGTGCCAGCGGGATGAGGGGGGATACGCAGTATTTT. The encoded protein is CASGMRGDTQYF.

In nucleotides, the CDR3 is TGTGCCAGCGGGAGGACAGGGTATTCCGAGCAGTACTTC. It is translated as CASGRTGYSEQYF. J is TRBJ2-7 and V is TRBV7-9; TRBD1 aligns across 8 bases. The germline CDR1 and CDR2 sequences are SEHNR and FQNEAQ (reference sequence). This CDR3 spans 13 amino acids. With V trimmed by 8 bases and J by 6 bases, 9 bases remained unmatched.

The rearrangement uses TRBV6-1 and TRBJ1-5; weak D call: TRBD1 (6 bases). Germline-derived CDR1 and CDR2 are MNHNS and SASEGT. Trimming left V 2 bases short and J 4 bases short, with 12 bases between. This CDR3 spans 15 amino acids. CDR3 sequence reads: CASSEMVTGNQPQHF. CDR3 bases: TGTGCCAGCAGTGAAATGGTAACAGGGAATCAGCCCCAGCATTTT.

This chain uses TRBV18 with TRBJ1-1, with 7 bases fitting TRBD1. Germline trimming cut 4 bases from V and 1 base from J; bases unmatched to any gene: 3. The CDR3 contains 14 residues. Germline-derived CDR1 and CDR2 are KGHSH and LQKENI. The CDR3 DNA follows: TGTGCCAGCTCACAGGGGGCTGGGAACACTGAAGCTTTCTTT. It is translated as CASSQGAGNTEAFF. The variable domain in full, with the rest retrieved from reference TRBV18 and TRBJ1-1, is NAGVMQNPRHLVRRRGQEARLRCSPMKGHSHVYWYRQLPEEGLKFMVYLQKENIIDESGMPKERFSAEFPKEGPSILRIQQVVRGDSAAYFCASSQGAGNTEAFFGQGTRLTVV.

A word on this clone: The sample holds other DNA sequences that translate to the same CDR3. CDR3 nucleotide sequence: TGTGCCAGCAGTTACTCCCGGACAGGGGGCGGTTATGGCTACACCTTC. Residues: CASSYSRTGGGYGYTF. This chain uses TRBV6-5 with TRBJ1-2; the match to TRBD1 covers 11 bases. The CDR3 is 16 residues long. V gave up 0 bases and J gave up 5 bases; unmatched junction bases: 5. The germline V gene encodes CDR1 MNHEY and CDR2 SVGAGI.

Remarks on this clone: Other DNA sequences in this specimen translate into the identical CDR3. The chain is built from TRBV19 and TRBJ2-1, with TRBD2 matching 13 bases. Per germline, CDR1 LNHDA and CDR2 SQIVND (reference sequence). The CDR3 has 16 residues. The J segment lost 8 bases and the V segment lost 4 bases, leaving 8 bases of the junction unmatched. The CDR3 reads CASSKSGLAGSDEQFF. The CDR3 DNA follows: TGTGCCAGTAGTAAATCGGGACTAGCGGGAAGCGATGAGCAGTTCTTC.

The chain joins TRBV5-1 to TRBJ2-2; 9 bases match TRBD1. V gave up 3 bases and J gave up 4 bases; unmatched junction bases: 4. CDR1 and CDR2 from the germline V gene are SGHRS and YFSETQ. This CDR3 is built from 15 residues. The CDR3 coding sequence is TGCGCCAGCAGCTCAACAGGGGGCCCCACCGGGGAGCTGTTTTTT. Amino acids: CASSSTGGPTGELFF. The full variable domain, in which reference TRBV5-1 and TRBJ2-2 provide the parts outside the CDR3, is KAGVTQTPRYLIKTRGQQVTLSCSPISGHRSVSWYQQTPGQGLQFLFEYFSETQRNKGNFPGRFSGRQFSNSRSEMNVSTLELGDSALYLCASSSTGGPTGELFFGEGSRLTVL.

Of note for this clone: Other DNA sequences in this sample translate to the same CDR3. CDR3 nucleotides: TGTGCCAGCAGCTTAGGACTAGCGGAATACAATGAGCAGTTCTTC. Protein product: CASSLGLAEYNEQFF. This chain uses TRBV11-1 with TRBJ2-1; the match to TRBD2 covers 9 bases. From germline, CDR1 is SGHAT and CDR2 FQDESV (reference sequence). Germline trimming cut 1 base from V and 4 bases from J; bases unmatched to any gene: 2. The CDR3 contains 15 residues.

This clone is a singleton in its sample. This chain joins TRBV6-1 and TRBJ2-7, with D maybe TRBD1 (5 bases). This CDR3 spans 16 amino acids. Trimming took 1 base from V and 1 from J, leaving 14 bases between them. Germline V gives CDR1 MNHNS, CDR2 SASEGT. CDR3 sequence reads: CASSEEGQGPSYEQYF. In DNA, the CDR3 is TGTGCCAGCAGTGAAGAAGGGCAGGGTCCATCCTACGAGCAGTACTTC.

The V call is TRBV7-2, the J call TRBJ2-7; 7 bases align to TRBD2. CDR1 is SGHTA and CDR2 is FQGNSA in the germline V gene. This CDR3 is built from 15 residues. J gave up 4 bases and V 2 bases, and 8 bases lay outside the gene matches. The CDR3 loop reads CASSLSNGRQYEQYF. DNA of the CDR3: TGTGCCAGCAGCTTATCCAACGGGAGGCAATACGAGCAGTACTTC.

The V gene is TRBV5-4, the J gene TRBJ2-1, with 7 bases identical to TRBD2. Germline values: CDR1 SGHNT, CDR2 YYREEE (reference sequence). Trimming cost V 7 bases and J 6 bases; bases outside gene matches: 10. There are 14 residues in the CDR3. CDR3 bases: TGTGCCAGCCAGGCCAGCGGGGCAATCAATGAGCAGTTCTTC. Amino acid sequence: CASQASGAINEQFF.

This sequence joins TRBV27 and TRBJ2-7; tentatively, D is TRBD1 (6 bases). Germline V gene lookup returns CDR1 MNHEY and CDR2 SMNVEV (reference sequence). V was shortened by 6 bases and J by 5 bases, with 14 bases between the two germline ends. The CDR3 loop spans 13 amino acids. This CDR3 is CASSLGQRDEQYF. The CDR3 bases are TGTGCCAGCAGCCTCGGACAGAGAGACGAGCAGTACTTC.

In this sample, this clone turned up a few times. Other DNA sequences in this sample translate to the same CDR3. V and J are TRBV5-6 and TRBJ2-7; 8 nucleotides align to TRBD1. From germline, CDR1 is SGHDT and CDR2 YYEEEE. This CDR3 spans 14 amino acids. Unmatched junction bases numbered 4, after V lost 4 bases and J lost 1 base. CDR3 residues: CASSLGQGSYEQYF. The CDR3 nucleotides read TGTGCCAGCAGCCTCGGACAGGGATCCTACGAGCAGTACTTC.

The rearrangement links TRBV7-2 to TRBJ2-3; 7 positions match TRBD2. Germline lookup yields CDR1 SGHTA and CDR2 FQGNSA. CDR3 length equals 16 residues. The junction had 13 bases not matched to a gene; V was cut back by 3 bases and J by 7 bases. For the CDR3, the DNA is TGTGCCAGCAGCTTGGGTCCAGCGGGGAGCGAAAATACGCAGTATTTT. Translating gives CASSLGPAGSENTQYF. Variable domain in full (rest from reference TRBV7-2 and TRBJ2-3): GAGVSQSPSNKVTEKGKDVELRCDPISGHTALYWYRQSLGQGLEFLIYFQGNSAPDKSGLPSDRFSAERTGGSVSTLTIQRTQQEDSAVYLCASSLGPAGSENTQYFGPGTRLTVL.

This chain connects TRBV29-1 to TRBJ1-5; TRBD1 matches 7 bases. The CDR3 extends over 13 amino acids. CDR1 is SQVTM and CDR2 is ANQGSEA in the germline V gene. With 2 bases clipped from V and 7 bases from J, the junction kept 5 bases outside the gene matches. As DNA, the CDR3 is TGCAGCGTTGAACAGAACAGGGGCCAGCCCCAGCATTTT. Translating it yields CSVEQNRGQPQHF.

CDR3 loop: CASSLFGRNTGELFF. In DNA, the CDR3 is TGTGCCAGCAGCTTATTTGGCCGGAACACCGGGGAGCTGTTTTTT. The chain recombines TRBV7-8 with TRBJ2-2; D gene uncertain. V lost 2 bases and J lost 1, with 8 bases in between. Germline V gene sequence: CDR1 SGHVS, CDR2 FQNEAQ. CDR3 length: 15 residues. Full variable domain (missing parts from reference TRBV7-8 and TRBJ2-2): GAGVSQSPRYKVAKRGQDVALRCDPISGHVSLFWYQQALGQGPEFLTYFQNEAQLDKSGLPSDRFFAERPEGSVSTLKIQRTQQEDSAVYLCASSLFGRNTGELFFGEGSRLTVL.

The chain links TRBV7-7 to TRBJ2-1; D is perhaps TRBD1 (8 bases). The CDR3 covers 15 residues. From germline, CDR1 is SSHAT and CDR2 FNYEAQ (reference sequence). The V and J ends lost 5 bases and 4 bases respectively, with 15 bases between them. CDR3 in amino acids: CASSPAQGGYNEQFF. The CDR3 DNA is TGTGCCAGCAGCCCGGCACAGGGGGGGTACAATGAGCAGTTCTTC.

This clone was detected only once. The J gene is TRBJ2-2, the V gene TRBV12-5; 8 positions agree with TRBD1. This CDR3 region has 14 residues. Trimming removed 5 bases from V and 6 bases from J; junction bases left unmatched: 5. Germline assignment: CDR1 LGHNT and CDR2 FRNRAP. The CDR3 sequence: CASGRTGMAGELFF. The CDR3, as DNA: TGTGCTAGTGGTCGGACAGGGATGGCCGGGGAGCTGTTTTTT.

This clone was found once. The J gene is TRBJ2-3, the V gene TRBV9; maybe TRBD2 (5 bases). V shed 6 bases and J shed 5 bases, with 13 bases lying between them. The CDR3 extends over 13 amino acids. Germline V lookup: CDR1 SGDLS, CDR2 YYNGEE. This chain's CDR3 is CASNPRAGDTQYF. The CDR3, as DNA: TGTGCCAGCAACCCGAGGGCCGGAGATACGCAGTATTTT.

This chain connects TRBV14 to TRBJ2-3, with TRBD2 identical over 12 bases. The J segment lost 0 bases and the V segment lost 3 bases, leaving 10 bases of the junction unmatched. The CDR3 has 19 residues. CDR1 SGHDN and CDR2 FVKESK come from the germline V gene. CDR3 protein: CASSQPLAGGSPSTDTQYF. The CDR3 region has the DNA TGTGCCAGCAGCCAGCCACTAGCGGGGGGATCACCTAGCACAGATACGCAGTATTTT.

The chain is built from TRBV6-6 and TRBJ2-1, with D possibly matching TRBD2 (5 bases). Per germline, CDR1 MNHNY and CDR2 SVGAGI (reference sequence). The CDR3 consists of 14 residues. Trimming removed 6 bases from V and 6 bases from J, with 15 bases in between. This CDR3 reads CASSRGFDINEQFF. The CDR3 nucleotides are TGTGCCAGCAGCCGGGGTTTTGATATCAATGAGCAGTTCTTC.

The chain combines TRBV9 with TRBJ1-5; no firm D call. V lost 0 bases and J lost 6, with 13 bases in between. This CDR3 comprises 15 residues. Germline V CDR1 and CDR2: SGDLS, YYNGEE. The CDR3 region is CASSVEPGPFQPQHF. CDR3 sequence (DNA): TGTGCCAGCAGCGTAGAGCCAGGCCCCTTTCAGCCCCAGCATTTT.